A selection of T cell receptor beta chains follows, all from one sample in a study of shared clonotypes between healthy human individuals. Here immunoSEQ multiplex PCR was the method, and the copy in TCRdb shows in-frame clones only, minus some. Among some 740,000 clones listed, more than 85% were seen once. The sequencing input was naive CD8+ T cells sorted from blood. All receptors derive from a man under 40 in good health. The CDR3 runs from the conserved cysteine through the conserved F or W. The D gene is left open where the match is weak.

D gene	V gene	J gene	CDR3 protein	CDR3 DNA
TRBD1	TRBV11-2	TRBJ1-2	CASSLAGQGPDYGYTF	TGTGCCAGCAGCTTAGCCGGACAGGGCCCTGACTATGGCTACACCTTC
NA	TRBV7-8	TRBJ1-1	CASSLGGGSEAFF	TGTGCCAGCAGCTTAGGAGGCGGGTCTGAAGCTTTCTTT
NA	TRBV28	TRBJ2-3	CASSFLGSTDTQYF	TGTGCCAGCAGTTTCCTCGGGAGCACAGATACGCAGTATTTT
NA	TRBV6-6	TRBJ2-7	CASSYPNSQTEQYF	TGTGCCAGCAGTTACCCAAACTCACAGACCGAGCAGTACTTC
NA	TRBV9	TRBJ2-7	CASSADDSYEQYF	TGTGCCAGCAGCGCTGATGACTCTTACGAGCAGTACTTC
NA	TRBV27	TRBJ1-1	CASRQRRRGGEAFF	TGTGCCAGCAGGCAAAGGCGACGGGGGGGTGAAGCTTTCTTT
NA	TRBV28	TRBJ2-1	CASDSPDYLNGEQFF	TGTGCCAGCGACTCCCCAGACTACTTAAATGGGGAGCAGTTCTTC
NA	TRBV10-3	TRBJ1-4	CAISESNSGVGEKLFF	TGTGCCATCAGTGAGTCGAATTCAGGGGTCGGCGAAAAACTGTTTTTT
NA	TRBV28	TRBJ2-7	CASRETDLYEQYF	TGTGCCAGCAGAGAGACAGACCTCTACGAGCAGTACTTC
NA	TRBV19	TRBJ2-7	CASSIDRKEGLSYEQYF	TGTGCCAGTAGTATAGATCGTAAGGAGGGCCTCTCCTACGAGCAGTACTTC
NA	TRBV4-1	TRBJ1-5	CASSQVGAGNQPQHF	TGCGCCAGCAGCCAAGTGGGTGCGGGCAATCAGCCCCAGCATTTT
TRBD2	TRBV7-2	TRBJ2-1	CASSLSLAGNEQFF	TGTGCCAGCAGCCTATCCCTAGCGGGGAATGAGCAGTTCTTC
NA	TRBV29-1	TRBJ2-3	CSVEEAVTDTQYF	TGCAGCGTTGAAGAGGCTGTAACAGATACGCAGTATTTT
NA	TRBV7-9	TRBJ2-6	CASSLIHLTSGANVLTF	TGTGCCAGCAGCTTAATACACCTTACCTCTGGGGCCAACGTCCTGACTTTC
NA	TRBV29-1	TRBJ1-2	CSADITANYGYTF	TGCAGCGCTGACATAACAGCTAACTATGGCTACACCTTC
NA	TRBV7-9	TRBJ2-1	CASSLGSGNNEQFF	TGTGCCAGCAGCTTAGGTAGCGGAAACAATGAGCAGTTCTTC
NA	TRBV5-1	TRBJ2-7	CASSLFPVSGTYEQYF	TGCGCCAGCAGCTTGTTCCCAGTTAGCGGAACCTACGAGCAGTACTTC
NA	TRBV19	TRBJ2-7	CASSAGPYYEQYF	TGTGCCAGTAGTGCCGGACCATACTACGAGCAGTACTTC
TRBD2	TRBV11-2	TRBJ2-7	CASSAFGLLAGTYEQYF	TGTGCCAGCAGCGCCTTCGGTCTACTAGCGGGGACCTACGAGCAGTACTTC
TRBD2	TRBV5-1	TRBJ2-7	CASSLLTSGREEQYF	TGCGCCAGCAGCTTGCTCACTAGCGGGAGGGAAGAGCAGTACTTC
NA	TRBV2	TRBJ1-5	CASSVRGAALVF	TGTGCCAGCAGTGTACGAGGGGCTGCGCTAGTTTTT
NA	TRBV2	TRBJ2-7	CASIGSSYEQYF	TGTGCCAGCATCGGCAGCTCCTACGAGCAGTACTTC
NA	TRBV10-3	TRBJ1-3	CAISESMGTPNSGNTIYF	TGTGCCATCAGTGAGTCGATGGGGACGCCAAACTCTGGAAACACCATATATTTT
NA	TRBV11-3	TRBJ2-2	CASSLYFPGELFF	TGTGCCAGCAGCCTCTACTTTCCCGGGGAGCTGTTTTTT
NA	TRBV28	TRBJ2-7	CASSSGLYYEQYF	TGTGCCAGCAGTTCTGGACTTTACTACGAGCAGTACTTC
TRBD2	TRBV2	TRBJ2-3	CASSETGGPTDTQYF	TGTGCCAGCAGTGAAACGGGAGGGCCAACAGATACGCAGTATTTT
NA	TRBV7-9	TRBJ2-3	CASSPGGAGDSRTDTQYF	TGTGCCAGCAGCCCAGGGGGGGCGGGAGACAGTAGAACAGATACGCAGTATTTT
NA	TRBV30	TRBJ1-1	CAWKSLGNTEAFF	TGTGCCTGGAAATCCTTGGGGAACACTGAAGCTTTCTTT